This entry lists 20 T cell receptor beta chains sequenced from one sample in a study of brain T cells in children with intractable seizures. The data were produced by immunoSEQ multiplex PCR, yet TCRdb's version contains in-frame clones alone and is incomplete. The table has around 80,000 clones, under 95% seen once. The sequenced sample was peripheral blood, obtained at surgery. These receptors were obtained from a girl aged 2-9 years with Rasmussen encephalitis and intractable seizures.

The CDR3 region is CASSLGALAGVTYEQYF. The CDR3 bases are TGCGCCAGCAGCTTGGGGGCCCTAGCGGGAGTCACCTACGAGCAGTACTTC. The V gene is TRBV5-1, the J gene TRBJ2-7, with 10 bases fitting TRBD2. This CDR3 has 17 amino acids. The V gene's germline CDR1 is SGHRS and CDR2 YFSETQ. V lost 0 bases to trimming and J lost 2 bases; unmatched junction nucleotides: 8.

For the CDR3, the DNA is TGTGCCAGCCAAGGCGGGGGCGAAGAGACCCAGTACTTC. This gives the protein CASQGGGEETQYF. The chain carries TRBV2 and TRBJ2-5; possible D gene TRBD2, 7 bases. Trimming removed 8 bases from V and 3 bases from J, with 13 bases in between. This CDR3 is built from 13 residues. Looked up from germline, CDR1 is SNHLY and CDR2 is FYNNEI.

The genes are TRBV4-1 and TRBJ2-1, with D perhaps matching TRBD1 or TRBD2 (5 bases each). The germline V and J ends were trimmed by 4 bases and 4 bases, with 20 bases remaining between them. The V gene's germline CDR1 is MGHRA and CDR2 YSYEKL. This CDR3 contains 17 residues. CDR3 nucleotide sequence: TGCGCCAGCAGCCTTGGGACGGGGCGAATTTCTTACAATGAGCAGTTCTTC. Its protein is CASSLGTGRISYNEQFF.

The V call is TRBV7-9, the J call TRBJ2-7; D call uncertain. V gave up 7 bases and J gave up 1 base, with 14 bases separating them. The CDR3 totals 14 residues. Germline V CDR1 and CDR2: SEHNR, FQNEAQ (reference sequence). The CDR3 DNA reads TGTGCCAGCATCCTAAACGATTCTTCCTACGAGCAGTACTTC. Protein sequence: CASILNDSSYEQYF.

The chain is built from TRBV6-5 and TRBJ2-7, with D possibly matching TRBD2 (5 bases). Trimming pared 2 bases from V and 4 bases from J, leaving 12 bases between. CDR1 is MNHEY, CDR2 SVGAGI, per germline. The CDR3 runs 14 residues. This chain's CDR3 is CASSYSSVPYEQYF. CDR3 DNA: TGTGCCAGCAGTTACAGTAGCGTCCCGTACGAGCAGTACTTC.

This clone is a singleton in its sample. The V and J genes are TRBV6-5 and TRBJ2-5; D perhaps matches TRBD1 (5 bases). This CDR3 contains 13 residues. V shed 9 bases and J shed 3 bases, with 14 bases lying between them. Germline V gene sequence: CDR1 MNHEY, CDR2 SVGAGI. This CDR3 reads CARIQGLKETQYF. CDR3 nucleotides: TGTGCCAGAATCCAGGGCCTGAAAGAGACCCAGTACTTC.

The gene calls are TRBV5-1 and TRBJ2-4; perhaps TRBD2 as D (6 bases). Germline V gene sequence: CDR1 SGHRS, CDR2 YFSETQ. Between the trimmed V and J ends, which lost 3 bases and 1 base, there was a span of 8 bases. The CDR3 totals 14 residues. The CDR3 sequence: CASSSAGAKNIQYF. The DNA of the CDR3 is TGCGCCAGCAGCTCTGCGGGGGCCAAAAACATTCAGTACTTC.

The rearrangement uses TRBV4-1 and TRBJ2-6; either TRBD1 or TRBD2 may supply D (5 bases each). With 4 bases removed from V and 0 bases from J, the gap between germline ends came to 10 bases. This CDR3 spans 16 amino acids. Germline V gives CDR1 MGHRA, CDR2 YSYEKL. The CDR3 DNA reads as TGCGCCAGCAGCCCAGCAGGGACCTCTGGGGCCAACGTCCTGACTTTC. Its protein product is CASSPAGTSGANVLTF.

The J gene is TRBJ2-5, the V gene TRBV6-5, with D unresolved. Looked up from germline, CDR1 is MNHEY and CDR2 is SVGAGI. The V and J ends lost 5 bases and 4 bases respectively, with 8 bases between them. The CDR3 sequence is 12 residues long. The CDR3 nucleotides are TGTGCCAGCAGTCAGCGTCGAGAGACCCAGTACTTC. Translated, it gives CASSQRRETQYF.

This sequence joins TRBV10-3 and TRBJ2-7; no clear D gene. CDR1 ENHRY and CDR2 SYGVKD come from the germline V gene. The ends were cut back, 1 base at V and 2 bases at J, with 15 bases in the middle. The CDR3 spans 16 residues. CDR3 coding DNA: TGTGCCATCAGTGAGTTTCGGTCCCTCGTAGCCTACGAGCAGTACTTC. It codes for CAISEFRSLVAYEQYF.

This rearrangement joins TRBV6-5 to TRBJ1-6, with TRBD1 matching over 10 bases. The V gene end was trimmed by 6 bases and the J gene end by 6 bases; junction bases not matched to a gene: 5. The length of the CDR3 is 15 residues. CDR1 and CDR2 (germline): MNHEY, SVGAGI. CDR3 protein: CASRPGDRGNSPLHF. CDR3 bases: TGTGCCAGCAGGCCAGGGGACAGGGGTAATTCACCCCTCCACTTT.

The chain links TRBV7-9 to TRBJ2-1; no clear D. Germline V gene sequence: CDR1 SEHNR, CDR2 FQNEAQ (reference sequence). The CDR3 totals 12 residues. Trimming shortened V by 1 base and J by 8 bases, and 6 bases separated the two germline ends. CDR3 nucleotide sequence: TGTGCCAGCAGCTTAGACCCCCATGAGCAGTTCTTC. Translating gives CASSLDPHEQFF.

The chain has TRBV3-1 (or the pseudogene TRBV3-2) and TRBJ1-1; D unclear. V was shortened by 1 base and J by 1 base, with 7 bases between the two germline ends. CDR3 size: 14 residues. Germline V gives CDR1 LGHDT, CDR2 YNNKEL (reference sequence). CDR3 protein: CASSQAHGNTEAFF. CDR3 nucleotides: TGTGCCAGCAGCCAAGCCCACGGGAACACTGAAGCTTTCTTT.

The chain has TRBV30 and TRBJ2-4; the match to TRBD2 covers 14 bases. J gave up 1 base and V 2 bases, and 10 bases lay outside the gene matches. Looked up from germline, CDR1 is GTSNPN and CDR2 is SVGIG (reference sequence). The CDR3 spans 19 residues. In DNA, the CDR3 is TGTGCCTGGAGTCCTCTAGGGACTAGCGGGAGAGGGGCCAAAAACATTCAGTACTTC. This codes for CAWSPLGTSGRGAKNIQYF.

This clone was found once. The chain is built from TRBV5-6 and TRBJ2-7, with D maybe TRBD1 (5 bases). The CDR3 runs to 15 residues. Trimming took 2 bases from V and 5 from J, leaving 17 bases between them. Looked up from germline, CDR1 is SGHDT and CDR2 is YYEEEE. CDR3 amino acids: CASSFRIGAWHEQYF. Written as DNA, the CDR3 is TGTGCCAGCAGCTTCCGCATAGGGGCGTGGCACGAGCAGTACTTC.

The rearrangement uses TRBV10-3 and TRBJ1-1; 7 nucleotides line up with TRBD1. Trimming cost V 7 bases and J 1 base; bases outside gene matches: 6. The CDR3 has 14 residues. Germline V gene sequence: CDR1 ENHRY, CDR2 SYGVKD. The CDR3 is CAITPGTENTEAFF. The DNA for the CDR3 is TGTGCCATCACCCCCGGGACAGAGAACACTGAAGCTTTCTTT.

This chain connects TRBV7-3 to TRBJ2-1, with D uncertain. This CDR3 spans 12 amino acids. V lost 4 bases, J lost 5 bases, and 6 bases lay in between. Germline V gene data show CDR1 as SGHTA and CDR2 as FQGTGA. CDR3 in DNA: TGTGCCAGCAGCTCCAGAGACAATGAGCAGTTCTTC. Protein sequence: CASSSRDNEQFF.

As DNA, the CDR3 is TGTGCCAGCAGCTTGGGGGGAGAGGGGTATGGCTACACCTTC. It yields the protein CASSLGGEGYGYTF. This chain links TRBV5-4 with TRBJ1-2, with TRBD1 as a possible D gene (5 bases). Trimming took 0 bases from V and 5 from J, leaving 11 bases between them. The CDR3 runs to 14 residues. CDR1 SGHNT and CDR2 YYREEE come from the germline V gene (reference sequence). Using reference TRBV5-4 and TRBJ1-2 for the parts outside the CDR3, the full variable domain is ETGVTQSPTHLIKTRGQQVTLRCSSQSGHNTVSWYQQALGQGPQFIFQYYREEENGRGNFPPRFSGLQFPNYSSELNVNALELDDSALYLCASSLGGEGYGYTFGSGTRLTVV.

CDR3 sequence reads: CASSESGDGTEAFF. The CDR3, as DNA: TGCGCCAGCAGTGAAAGCGGTGATGGCACTGAAGCTTTCTTT. This chain connects TRBV10-1 to TRBJ1-1; D is unresolved. There are 14 residues in the CDR3. With 3 bases removed from V and 4 bases from J, the gap between germline ends came to 12 bases. Germline V lookup: CDR1 WNHNN, CDR2 SYGVQD (reference sequence).

The chain couples TRBV3-1 (or the pseudogene TRBV3-2) to TRBJ2-5; 10 nucleotides align to TRBD2. CDR3 length: 15 amino acids. Germline-derived CDR1 and CDR2 are LGHDT and YNNKEL (reference sequence). After removal of 3 bases from V and 4 bases from J, the junction contained 5 bases not matched to a gene. This chain's CDR3 is CASSHSSGSGETQYF. In nucleotides, the CDR3 is TGTGCCAGCAGCCATTCTAGCGGGAGTGGAGAGACCCAGTACTTC.